This is a list of T cell receptor beta chains from one sample in a study of T-cell reconstitution after alpha-beta-depleted transplantation in children. Each CDR3 protein is one row after TCRdb ran MiXCR on the PCR reads. This table holds some 180,000 distinct CDR3 sequences, approximately 6.3% found once. The input for sequencing was PBMCs, taken before TCRalphabeta/CD19-depleted stem cell transplant. The receptor source for this set is a boy aged 2 to 10 with acute lymphoblastic leukemia, due to receive a stem cell transplant. Each CDR3 is given with its conserved first and last residue. A D gene is named only where the DNA matches it firmly. Rows give clone size only sometimes, using once, few, many, or a class for an expanded clone.

D gene,J gene,V gene,clone size,CDR3 protein,CDR3 DNA
TRBD2,TRBJ2-3,TRBV4-3,few,CASSQDSLAGGPRVADTQYF,TGCGCCAGCAGCCAAGATTCACTAGCGGGAGGGCCTAGGGTGGCAGATACGCAGTATTTT
-,TRBJ2-2,TRBV5-4,-,CASSLEGGSGNTGELFF,TGTGCCAGCAGCTTGGAAGGAGGATCAGGAAACACCGGGGAGCTGTTTTTT
-,TRBJ2-5,TRBV20-1,-,CSARVAGTAQETQYF,TGCAGTGCTAGAGTTGCCGGGACCGCTCAAGAGACCCAGTACTTC
-,TRBJ2-5,TRBV2,-,CASSEGVKYIEETQYF,TGTGCCAGCAGTGAAGGAGTAAAATACATCGAAGAGACCCAGTACTTC
-,TRBJ2-7,TRBV28,many,CASIPRGSSSYEQYF,TGTGCCAGCATTCCCCGGGGGAGTAGCTCCTACGAGCAGTACTTC
TRBD1,TRBJ2-1,TRBV7-3,many,CASSLAGQGAGNEQFF,TGTGCCAGCAGCTTAGCTGGGCAGGGGGCAGGAAATGAGCAGTTCTTC
TRBD1,TRBJ2-3,TRBV24-1,many,CATSDFPGQGTDTQYF,TGTGCCACCAGTGATTTTCCGGGACAGGGCACAGATACGCAGTATTTT
-,TRBJ1-1,TRBV28,many,CASSTSTVKFAEAFF,TGTGCCAGCAGTACATCCACAGTGAAGTTCGCTGAAGCTTTCTTT
TRBD2,TRBJ2-1,TRBV7-2,many,CASSSSHGSGGWSSYNEQFF,TGTGCCAGCAGCTCCTCACACGGTAGCGGGGGATGGAGCTCCTACAATGAGCAGTTCTTC
TRBD1,TRBJ2-7,TRBV28,many,CASFDRGNYEQYF,TGTGCCAGCTTCGACAGGGGAAACTACGAGCAGTACTTC
-,TRBJ1-2,TRBV7-2,few,CASSLDAGGYTF,TGTGCCAGCAGCTTAGATGCGGGTGGCTACACCTTC
-,TRBJ2-4,TRBV4-1,many,CASRGDRPDIQYF,TGCGCCAGCAGGGGTGACAGGCCCGACATTCAGTACTTC
-,TRBJ2-3,TRBV5-1,many,CASSRDADYTDTQYF,TGCGCCAGCAGTCGGGACGCGGACTACACAGATACGCAGTATTTT
TRBD1,TRBJ2-7,TRBV12-3/TRBV12-4,many,CASTVGQGSSVGEQYF,TGTGCCAGCACCGTAGGACAGGGGAGTTCAGTAGGCGAGCAGTACTTC
-,TRBJ1-5,TRBV12-3/TRBV12-4,few,CANSLALTGSGQPQHF,TGTGCCAACAGTTTAGCGCTAACGGGAAGTGGGCAGCCCCAGCATTTT
TRBD2,TRBJ2-1,TRBV15,many,CATSLFSGSSYNEQFF,TGTGCCACCAGCCTATTTAGCGGGAGCTCCTACAATGAGCAGTTCTTC
TRBD1,TRBJ2-7,TRBV28,many,CASRGVKTGGPYEQYF,TGTGCCAGCAGAGGTGTCAAGACAGGGGGCCCCTACGAGCAGTACTTC
-,TRBJ1-2,TRBV29-1,-,CSVEYRSGGAVYGYTF,TGCAGCGTTGAGTATAGGAGCGGGGGGGCGGTATATGGCTACACCTTC
TRBD2,TRBJ2-4,TRBV20-1,-,CSAAGTRGAEDIQYF,TGCAGTGCCGCCGGGACTAGGGGAGCCGAGGACATTCAGTACTTC
-,TRBJ2-5,TRBV4-2,many,CASSQDQGARETQYF,TGTGCCAGCAGCCAAGATCAAGGGGCGCGGGAGACCCAGTACTTC
-,TRBJ1-6,TRBV5-1,few,CASTTGQLIGSPLHF,TGCGCCAGCACAACCGGACAGCTTATCGGTTCACCCCTCCACTTT
TRBD1,TRBJ2-7,TRBV20-1,many,CSASVQGASYEQYF,TGCAGTGCTAGTGTCCAGGGGGCTTCCTACGAGCAGTACTTC
-,TRBJ2-3,TRBV12-3/TRBV12-4,many,CASTQLASTDTQYF,TGTGCCAGCACTCAGTTAGCTAGCACAGATACGCAGTATTTT
-,TRBJ2-3,TRBV5-5,-,CASSTDVPDTQYF,TGTGCCAGCAGCACGGACGTACCAGATACGCAGTATTTT
-,TRBJ2-5,TRBV5-4,many,CASRPGTQETQYF,TGTGCCAGCAGGCCCGGGACTCAAGAGACCCAGTACTTC
-,TRBJ1-2,TRBV11-2,many,CASSLDVGAMHGYTF,TGTGCCAGCAGCTTAGATGTCGGGGCCATGCATGGCTACACCTTC
TRBD2,TRBJ2-3,TRBV5-1,many,CASSNPSGGAGFTDTQYF,TGCGCCAGCAGCAACCCTAGCGGGGGGGCCGGTTTCACAGATACGCAGTATTTT
TRBD2,TRBJ2-5,TRBV7-2,-,CASSLATSGLNTQYF,TGTGCCAGCAGCTTAGCCACTAGCGGGCTCAATACCCAGTACTTC
-,TRBJ2-5,TRBV7-2,many,CASSLGTGVAETQYF,TGTGCCAGCAGCTTAGGGACGGGAGTGGCAGAGACCCAGTACTTC
-,TRBJ2-5,TRBV20-1,many,CSASFGSHQETQYF,TGCAGTGCTAGTTTCGGGAGCCACCAAGAGACCCAGTACTTC
-,TRBJ1-2,TRBV7-9,-,CASTKKGASGGYTF,TGTGCCAGCACCAAAAAAGGGGCGTCGGGTGGCTACACCTTC
-,TRBJ2-1,TRBV20-1,few,CSATLRTSWLGEQFF,TGCAGTGCTACCTTAAGAACTAGCTGGTTAGGTGAGCAGTTCTTC
TRBD2,TRBJ2-7,TRBV20-1,many,CSARDRGGSSYEQYF,TGCAGTGCTAGAGATCGGGGAGGGAGCTCCTACGAGCAGTACTTC
-,TRBJ2-7,TRBV12-3/TRBV12-4,many,CARNSEGTNF,TGTGCCAGAAACTCCGAGGGAACAAACTTC
TRBD1,TRBJ2-1,TRBV7-8,many,CASSFTGTGENEQFF,TGTGCCAGCAGCTTCACCGGGACAGGAGAGAATGAGCAGTTCTTC
-,TRBJ1-2,TRBV7-2,many,CASSIAGINYGYTF,TGTGCCAGCAGCATAGCAGGGATAAACTATGGCTACACCTTC
TRBD1,TRBJ1-6,TRBV19,few,CASSIMGQGESPLHF,TGTGCCAGTAGTATCATGGGACAGGGAGAATCACCCCTCCACTTT
TRBD1,TRBJ1-4,TRBV7-2,-,CASSRRGQGGEKLFF,TGTGCCAGCAGCCGACGGGGACAGGGTGGCGAAAAACTGTTTTTT
TRBD1,TRBJ2-2,TRBV28,many,CASSSAGTGVAGELFF,TGTGCCAGCAGTTCGGCCGGGACAGGGGTTGCCGGGGAGCTGTTTTTT
-,TRBJ2-2,TRBV29-1,-,CSVHGQMHTGELFF,TGCAGCGTTCACGGACAAATGCACACCGGGGAGCTGTTTTTT
-,TRBJ2-3,TRBV6-2/TRBV6-3,-,CASSRRASVTDTQYF,TGTGCCAGCAGTCGACGGGCTAGCGTTACAGATACGCAGTATTTT
TRBD2,TRBJ2-3,TRBV6-1,-,CASSGGTSGTRTDTQYF,TGTGCCAGCAGTGGGGGGACTAGCGGGACTCGCACAGATACGCAGTATTTT
TRBD2,TRBJ2-3,TRBV10-3,-,CAISDYSIYSGSTDSGDTQYF,TGTGCCATCAGTGACTATAGTATCTATAGCGGGAGTACGGATTCGGGAGATACGCAGTATTTT
TRBD2,TRBJ2-5,TRBV5-6,few,CASSLIMSASGEGTQYF,TGTGCCAGCAGCTTGATTATGTCGGCTAGCGGAGAGGGGACCCAGTACTTC
-,TRBJ2-1,TRBV13,many,CASSPRQDSYNEQFF,TGTGCCAGCAGCCCCAGACAGGATAGCTACAATGAGCAGTTCTTC
-,TRBJ2-7,TRBV10-3,-,CAISESEGGEQYF,TGTGCCATCAGTGAGTCGGAAGGTGGCGAGCAGTACTTC
-,TRBJ2-7,TRBV20-1,-,CSARAPTGSSYEQYF,TGCAGTGCTAGAGCCCCCACAGGGAGCTCCTACGAGCAGTACTTC
TRBD1,TRBJ2-2,TRBV28,many,CASRPGTDPGELFF,TGTGCCAGCAGGCCCGGGACAGACCCCGGGGAGCTGTTTTTT
-,TRBJ1-1,TRBV5-1,many,CASKSLISTDRNTEAFF,TGCGCCAGCAAATCCTTGATATCGACAGACAGGAACACTGAAGCTTTCTTT
TRBD2,TRBJ2-3,TRBV7-9,many,CASSPPARGVDTDTQYF,TGTGCCAGCAGCCCCCCCGCTCGGGGGGTGGACACAGATACGCAGTATTTT
-,TRBJ2-1,TRBV2,few,CASSESRAGRYNEQFF,TGTGCCAGCAGTGAATCTCGGGCGGGCCGGTACAATGAGCAGTTCTTC
-,TRBJ2-7,TRBV19,few,CASSPGVDYEQYF,TGTGCCAGTAGCCCTGGGGTCGACTACGAGCAGTACTTC